This entry features one T cell receptor (beta chain) sequence. Its cognate antigen has yet to be identified. No base qualities exist here, and no much larger clone lies one base off it. The library was generated by the immunoSEQ multiplex PCR assay. A mixture of 60 forward primers for TCR Vbeta segments and 13 reverse primers for TCR Jbeta segments was used in the multiplex PCR. Amplification of the CDR3 region of rearranged TCR beta genes was performed with a multiplex PCR assay on genomic DNA. The amplified TCR beta libraries were sequenced on the Illumina HiSeq System as 87-base-pair reads. The paper's data handling went like this. Across the 670 or so repertoires, a later analysis counted 80 million or so unique TCR beta chains, roughly 11 million of which were shared by at least two donors. Raw reads were error-corrected and collapsed into unique sequences with a nearest-neighbor algorithm that merged closely related sequences to remove PCR and sequencing errors. CDR3 sequences were aligned to IMGT reference sequences to assign V, D and J gene segments. Each retained sequence needed at least a six-nucleotide match to both a V gene segment and a J gene segment. A rearrangement counted as productive if the CDR3 had no stop codons and remained in frame with V and J, and every other rearrangement counted as non-productive. CDR3 was defined by IMGT convention, running from the second conserved V-encoded cysteine to the conserved J-encoded phenylalanine. The earlier analysis of 500 to 600 of the donors excluded sequences that lacked an unambiguous match to a single V gene segment. In an earlier analysis of a few hundred of the donors, V segments were called functional above 56.7% productive rearrangements and were called segregating when the between-donor standard deviation exceeded 5%. A statistical classification framework was built for diagnosing cytomegalovirus status from the catalog of TCR beta chain sequences. In a later analysis, TCR nucleotide sequences were compared against IMGT/GENE-DB human TR gene sequences so that V and J genes could be assigned. The TCRdist pipeline was used in a later analysis to assign CDR3 sequences and most-parsimonious VDJ recombination scenarios. In a later analysis, each TCR beta chain was defined by its CDR3 amino acid sequence together with its V-gene family, and reads lacking a unique V-gene family were excluded. To address suspected cross-contamination and a sequencing artifact, a later analysis removed around 590 highly shared, low-generation-probability nucleotide sequences. For each public chain, a later analysis derived a clonal expansion index from normalized ranks of inferred template counts within each repertoire. A later analysis computed generation probabilities with a VDJ recombination model fitted to out-of-frame rearrangements, and checked the results against IGoR. A later analysis scored TCR-TCR, TCR-HLA and TCR-CMV co-occurrence with hypergeometric tests, applying a repertoire-size bias correction to TCR pairs. A later analysis estimated false discovery rates by permuting HLA or CMV assignments 20 times. In a later analysis, co-occurring TCRs were grouped using DBSCAN, with TCRdist sequence similarity added in when clustering inside HLA-allele-positive subsets. Co-occurrence clustering excluded repertoires with fewer than 30,000 or more than 120,000 public chains, plus five with anomalous nucleotide sharing. TCRdb took over this immuneACCESS table, retaining in-frame rearrangements with V and J assigned. Such tables are incomplete; in checked studies, under half of the missing clones stem from an unresolved V gene, and the remainder is unexplained. The DNA was the basis for D and trimming; V, J and clone size are from that table. This sample has 98,000 or so clones in its table, and around 10% of those were observed once. The ten largest clones add up to about 5% of the sample.

At the junction V is shortened by 7 bases and J by 4 bases; bases outside the gene matches: 9. CDR1 and CDR2 (SGHVS, FQNEAQ) derive from the germline V gene. The CDR3 runs 15 residues from the cysteine to the phenylalanine. The CDR3 DNA has 45 bases and is translated from base 1. These data belong to a study of cytomegalovirus exposure and HLA in healthy donors (dated by TCRdb to 2016 to 2017). Background on the whole study: An earlier analysis of approximately 590 of the donors reported 250 to 350 Gb of sequence data and around 110 million unique TCR beta sequences from roughly 200 million T cells. Roughly 320 gigabases of sequencing data and around 90 million unique TCR sequences made up an early release that covered several hundred HLA-typed donors. Among the approximately 400 genotyped donors, roughly 80% belonged to the genetic ancestry cluster associated with self-reported Caucasian donors. The aim of the study was to test whether cataloging public T cell receptors could identify signatures of past pathogen exposure. The T cell repertoires of around 670 subjects were profiled by immunosequencing and related to cytomegalovirus serostatus. Besides the first cohort of some 670 subjects, a separate validation cohort made up of 120 different subjects was used. To predict cytomegalovirus infection status, the study combined high-throughput TCR immunosequencing, statistical association of individual TCRs with disease status, and machine learning. A later analysis re-examined previously published TCR beta repertoires from 610 or so donors and added high-resolution HLA genotyping to investigate patterns of TCR occurrence. Rather than drawing on any new phenotypic data, the later analysis identified candidate immune exposures from TCR beta sequences and the way those sequences occurred across donors. In an earlier analysis of 587 of the donors, high-throughput TCR beta sequencing was used to judge whether each TCR beta V gene segment behaved as functional or pseudogenic. Donor age, sex, ethnicity and CMV serostatus were compiled together with the repertoire data. A later genetic analysis took genome-wide SNP genotypes for 398 of the 666 donors and used that subset as a discovery cohort. All discovery cohort repertoires had been generated on a single sequencing platform. Class I and class II HLA loci were covered by the typing at four-digit resolution. The number of typed donors differed by locus: about 629-630 for A, B, C, DRB1 and DQB1; approximately 530 for DQA1; some 590 for DPA1; and some 430 for DPB1. Because of strong linkage in the cohort, roughly five DR-DQ haplotypes were treated as single units for association and clustering. On average, 235,054 unique TCR beta nucleotide sequences were sequenced per donor among some 420 genotyped donors of the cohort, with around 19% of those sequences being non-productive. Study-wide conclusions, independent of this receptor: Sequencing depth was assumed to be roughly uniform across donors in the presence/absence analyses, though that assumption may not hold. Some IMGT-functional V segments, including TRBV6-2 and TRBV6-3, could not be told apart with the 87-base-pair reads, so those segments were excluded. A total of about 150 TCR beta chains were listed by the study as associated with cytomegalovirus. Fewer than 20 rarely observed V segments, including chromosome 9 orphons, were excluded from the earlier analysis of about 600 of the donors because counts were too low. The classifier was reported to diagnose cytomegalovirus status with high specificity and sensitivity in both the original cohort and the validation cohort. The authors suggested that the approach could potentially be generalized to other disease states and immunological phenotypes. HLA typing was unavailable for some donors at each locus, so association tests used only the typed subset. In this cohort, only TCR beta chains were sequenced, and detectable features were limited by the absence of alpha or paired-chain data. Most TCR sequences were observed very rarely across donors, whereas some public TCRs were present in many individuals. Immune exposure information for the cohort was limited to CMV serostatus. A later analysis associated about 17,000 TCR beta sequences with specific HLA alleles at a false discovery rate of 0.05. Several of the top co-occurrence clusters appeared to be linked to parvovirus B19, influenza, CMV and Epstein-Barr virus, according to a later analysis. Broadly in line with IMGT annotations, most TCR beta V segments showed up in productive rearrangements about 87% or about 30% of the time in an earlier analysis of 450 to 750 of the donors. A later analysis found that HLA-associated TCR beta chains were more clonally expanded and had lower generation probabilities than equally common non-associated chains. A cluster of highly shared sequence variants was judged likely to represent a technical artifact of the sequencing pipeline. In vitro tests confirmed that three of the cytomegalovirus-associated TCR beta chains recognize cytomegalovirus antigens. A later analysis found that most CMV-associated TCR beta chains appeared HLA-restricted, with HLA associations seemingly driven largely by CMV exposure. An association between a missense DCLRE1C variant and V-gene and J-gene trimming of TCR beta chains was found in a later genetic analysis and replicated in an independent cohort. Assigning TCR associations to individual alleles was difficult when HLA alleles, especially DR and DQ, strongly co-occurred. According to a later analysis, TCR association rates differed among HLA loci, with DRB1 alleles showing the most associated TCRs and HLA-C alleles showing the fewest. A further reported finding was that TCR beta sequences accurately predicted the HLA-A and HLA-B alleles for most subjects in the first cohort. A later genetic analysis reported fewer N-insertions in productive TCRs among donors in an Asian-associated ancestry cluster than the roughly 620-donor mean. Linkage disequilibrium might explain the correlated functional status among segregating V segments, but an unknown experimental factor could not be ruled out.

In total, 500 to 700 healthy bone marrow donors made up the cohort. All cohort members were sampled while nominally healthy, although unrecorded immune exposures were likely present. The donor was CMV seropositive and belonged to the group of a few hundred seropositive cohort members. A peripheral blood sample was collected from each donor, and TCR beta sequencing was performed on peripheral blood mononuclear cells. Genomic DNA was extracted from the blood cell samples with the Qiagen DNeasy Blood Extraction Kit. The clonotype comes from a man in his forties in good health and CMV-seropositive. Sequences were obtained from PBMCs. Here the chain combines TRBV7-8 and TRBJ1-1, with 10 bases matching TRBD1. CDR3 reads: CASTVRDRGSTEAFF. Here is the DNA: TGTGCCAGCACCGTCCGGGACAGGGGATCCACTGAAGCTTTCTTT.